This T cell receptor beta chain was observed in a study of T cell responses to AZD1222 COVID-19 vaccine. Findings of the study overall: Regions 160-218 and 743-854 held dominance among vaccine-associated CD4 TCRs, which spanned spike. Per reports, nearly half of all spike-specific TCRs target regions that are unmutated in variants. Donors were largely white British and mainly female; clonal diversity was possibly underestimated.

The method was immunoSEQ multiplex PCR; TCRdb's version includes in-frame clones alone and lacks a portion of them. The data contain 150,000 to 170,000 clones, less than 90% of them singletons. Concerning this clone: Its antigen remains unknown.

Unmatched junction bases numbered 9, after V lost 3 bases and J lost 6 bases. CDR3 length: 16 amino acids. Per the germline V gene, CDR1 is LNHNV and CDR2 is YYDKDF (reference sequence). The V call is TRBV15, the J call TRBJ2-5; 11 bases agree with TRBD1. Sequencing was performed on peripheral blood, taken on day 0 of AZD1222 vaccination. The receptor's source is an adult in good health. CDR3 region: CATSSTGTGGLQTQYF. The CDR3 DNA is TGTGCCACCAGCAGCACCGGGACAGGGGGTCTGCAGACCCAGTACTTC.